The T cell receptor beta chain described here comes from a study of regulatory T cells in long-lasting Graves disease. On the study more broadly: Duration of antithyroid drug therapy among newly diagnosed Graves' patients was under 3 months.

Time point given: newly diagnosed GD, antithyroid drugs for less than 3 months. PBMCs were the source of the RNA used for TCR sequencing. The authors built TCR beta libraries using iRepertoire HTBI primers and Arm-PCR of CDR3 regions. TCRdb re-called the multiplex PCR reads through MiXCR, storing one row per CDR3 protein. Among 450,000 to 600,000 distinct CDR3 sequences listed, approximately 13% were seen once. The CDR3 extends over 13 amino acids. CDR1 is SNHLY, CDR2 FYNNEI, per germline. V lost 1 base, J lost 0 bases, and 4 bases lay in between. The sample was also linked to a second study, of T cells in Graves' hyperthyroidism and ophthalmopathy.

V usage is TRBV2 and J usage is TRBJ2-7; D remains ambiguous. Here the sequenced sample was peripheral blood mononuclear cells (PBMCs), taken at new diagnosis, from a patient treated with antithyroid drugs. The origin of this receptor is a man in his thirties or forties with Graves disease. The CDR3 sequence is CASSEGFSYEQYF. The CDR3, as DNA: TGTGCCAGCAGTGAAGGATTCTCCTACGAGCAGTACTTC.